This entry is about one TCR beta chain. At one boundary the junction diverges from the germline segment, which might be a read error. Germline loops: CDR1 SEHNR, CDR2 FQNEAQ (reference sequence). This CDR3 spans 17 amino acids. TCRdb reprocessed the RT-PCR reads via MiXCR and lists one record per CDR3 protein. The data hold more than 550,000 distinct CDR3 sequences, with approximately 15% observed a single time. V usage is TRBV7-9 and J usage is TRBJ1-1, with TRBD1 matching 10 bases. This TCR derives from a female donor in good health, serving as a healthy control. Sequences were obtained from memory CD4+ T cells from blood. CDR3 bases: TGTGTCAGCAGCCCCGATCCGGGACAGGGGTTCGGCACTGAAGCTTTCTTT. This gives the protein CVSSPDPGQGFGTEAFF. The complete variable domain, with remaining parts taken from reference TRBV7-9 and TRBJ1-1, reads DTGVSQNPRHKITKRGQNVTFRCDPISEHNRLYWYRQTLGQGPEFLTYFQNEAQLEKSRLLSDRFSAERPKGSFSTLEIQRTEQGDSAMYLCVSSPDPGQGFGTEAFFGQGTRLTVV.